Presented here are 31 T cell receptor beta chains from one specimen sequenced in a study of cytomegalovirus exposure and HLA in healthy donors. Primers: 60 Vbeta forward and 13 Jbeta reverse. Repertoires were generated with immunoSEQ multiplex PCR, while TCRdb's copy carries only in-frame clones and drops some. The profile covers around 200,000 clones, with 65% to 80% appearing a single time and more than 4% taken by the ten largest. Sequenced input: PBMCs. The receptors here all came from a man aged 25-40 years in good health and CMV-seropositive.

The CDR3: CASSSWDRSNQPQHF. In nucleotides, the CDR3 is TGTGCCAGCAGTTCCTGGGACAGAAGCAATCAGCCCCAGCATTTT. V gene TRBV6-6 combines with J gene TRBJ1-5; 7 nucleotides match TRBD1. The length of the CDR3 is 15 residues. With V trimmed by 4 bases and J by 1 base, 4 bases remained unmatched. The germline CDR1 and CDR2 sequences are MNHNY and SVGAGI (reference sequence).

The CDR3 protein is CASQKGTLRGPDTQYF. As DNA, the CDR3 is TGTGCCTCCCAGAAGGGGACACTCCGGGGACCAGATACGCAGTATTTT. The genes are TRBV30 and TRBJ2-3, with a weak D call TRBD1 (6 bases). Germline loops: CDR1 GTSNPN, CDR2 SVGIG (reference sequence). The V and J ends lost 7 bases and 4 bases respectively, with 24 bases between them. The CDR3 runs to 16 residues.

The V call is TRBV6-1, the J call TRBJ1-2, with D unclear. V shed 7 bases and J shed 4 bases, with 16 bases lying between them. This CDR3 is built from 14 residues. The germline CDR1 and CDR2 sequences are MNHNS and SASEGT. CDR3 DNA sequence: TGTGCCAGCATGATAGGGAGGACTGGCTATGGCTACACCTTC. Translated: CASMIGRTGYGYTF.

The chain couples TRBV5-1 to TRBJ2-6; a possible D gene is TRBD1 (6 bases). Looked up from germline, CDR1 is SGHRS and CDR2 is YFSETQ. V lost 3 bases and J 0 bases, leaving 13 bases between the germline ends. This CDR3 is 17 amino acids long. This chain's CDR3 is CASSSGQTVSGANVLTF. CDR3 DNA sequence: TGCGCCAGCAGCTCGGGACAAACCGTCTCTGGGGCCAACGTCCTGACTTTC. Drawing the rest from reference TRBV5-1 and TRBJ2-6, the complete variable domain is KAGVTQTPRYLIKTRGQQVTLSCSPISGHRSVSWYQQTPGQGLQFLFEYFSETQRNKGNFPGRFSGRQFSNSRSEMNVSTLELGDSALYLCASSSGQTVSGANVLTFGAGSRLTVL.

This clone turned up a few times. The chain is built from TRBV19 and TRBJ2-1, with 8 bases matching TRBD1. The CDR3 sequence is 15 residues long. Per germline, CDR1 LNHDA and CDR2 SQIVND (reference sequence). V shed 2 bases, J shed 0 bases, and the junction held 0 bases outside the gene matches. The CDR3 DNA reads as TGTGCCAGTAGTATAACAGGGGGCTCCTACAATGAGCAGTTCTTC. This codes for CASSITGGSYNEQFF.

The V and J genes are TRBV7-9 and TRBJ2-2, with a tentative D call TRBD1 (6 bases). V was clipped by 6 bases and J by 4 bases, with 9 bases between them. The CDR3 is 13 amino acids. Germline lookup yields CDR1 SEHNR and CDR2 FQNEAQ (reference sequence). CDR3 region: CASREGGTGELFF. DNA for the CDR3: TGTGCCAGCAGGGAAGGGGGCACCGGGGAGCTGTTTTTT.

The chain uses TRBV4-1 and TRBJ2-7, with a weak D call TRBD1 (5 bases). The CDR3 length is 14 residues. Germline V gene lookup returns CDR1 MGHRA and CDR2 YSYEKL. Deletions cut 2 bases from V and 2 bases from J, with 10 bases between. This CDR3 reads CASSQMDKAYEQYF. The CDR3 bases are TGCGCCAGCAGCCAAATGGACAAAGCCTACGAGCAGTACTTC.

The V gene is TRBV5-1, the J gene TRBJ1-2, with D possibly TRBD1 on 5 matching bases. This CDR3 contains 13 residues. CDR1 and CDR2 (germline): SGHRS, YFSETQ. Trimming took off 0 bases at V and 5 bases at J, with 8 bases between the two ends. CDR3 DNA sequence: TGCGCCAGCAGCTTGGACAGGACGTATGGCTACACCTTC. Protein sequence: CASSLDRTYGYTF.

This rearrangement joins TRBV2 to TRBJ2-5; 10 nucleotides align to TRBD2. Gene TRBJ2-7 matches the end of the DNA better, so the J call may be wrong. Germline values: CDR1 SNHLY, CDR2 FYNNEI. The CDR3 totals 14 residues. This CDR3 reads CASQPGLAVYEQYF. The CDR3 coding sequence is TGTGCCTCTCAACCCGGACTAGCGGTGTACGAGCAGTACTTC.

V and J are TRBV18 and TRBJ1-3, with a weak D call TRBD1 (5 bases). V gave up 3 bases and J gave up 4 bases, with 16 bases separating them. The CDR3 is 16 residues long. The V gene's germline CDR1 is KGHSH and CDR2 LQKENI. CDR3 in DNA: TGTGCCAGCTCACCTTCAGGAGGGGAGGACGGAAACACCATATATTTT. Protein: CASSPSGGEDGNTIYF.

The chain employs TRBV19 and TRBJ2-3, with TRBD2 matching over 7 bases. The length of the CDR3 is 14 residues. Germline V lookup: CDR1 LNHDA, CDR2 SQIVND (reference sequence). The trim removed 4 bases at V and 3 bases at J, leaving 4 bases unmatched. CDR3 loop: CASSSGRITDTQYF. The CDR3 DNA sequence: TGTGCCAGTAGTAGCGGGAGAATAACAGATACGCAGTATTTT.

The V call is TRBV5-1, the J call TRBJ2-7, with a tentative D call TRBD2 (6 bases). CDR1 is SGHRS, CDR2 YFSETQ, per germline. The CDR3 runs 14 residues. The ends were cut back, 2 bases at V and 6 bases at J, with 15 bases in the middle. The CDR3 loop reads CASSFTGAIGEQYF. DNA for the CDR3: TGCGCCAGCAGCTTCACGGGAGCGATTGGCGAGCAGTACTTC.

The chain couples TRBV27 to TRBJ2-1; TRBD1 matches 8 bases. Germline CDR1 is MNHEY and CDR2 is SMNVEV (reference sequence). V was clipped by 2 bases and J by 8 bases; unmatched bases: 11. CDR3 length: 16 amino acids. CDR3 region: CASSLKGQGALYEQFF. CDR3 nucleotides: TGTGCCAGCAGTTTAAAAGGGCAGGGGGCGCTTTATGAGCAGTTCTTC.

This chain links TRBV7-8 with TRBJ2-1, with D possibly matching TRBD1 (6 bases). The CDR3 covers 14 residues. The germline V gene encodes CDR1 SGHVS and CDR2 FQNEAQ. The germline V and J ends were trimmed by 2 bases and 4 bases, with 9 bases remaining between them. The chain's CDR3 is CASSLRQGYNEQFF. For the CDR3, the DNA is TGTGCCAGCAGCTTAAGGCAGGGGTACAATGAGCAGTTCTTC.

This CDR3 is CASSQDGTWAGTNEKLFF. In nucleotides, the CDR3 is TGTGCCAGCAGCCAAGATGGAACCTGGGCGGGAACTAATGAAAAACTGTTTTTT. The chain has TRBV4-2 and TRBJ1-4, with D unresolved. This CDR3 is built from 18 residues. V shed 0 bases and J shed 1 base, with 15 bases lying between them. CDR1 and CDR2 from the germline V gene are LGHNA and YNFKEQ.

V and J are TRBV30 and TRBJ1-1; no clear D gene. V lost 0 bases to trimming and J lost 5 bases, with 10 bases between them. The CDR3 has 13 residues. Per the germline V gene, CDR1 is GTSNPN and CDR2 is SVGIG (reference sequence). The CDR3 nucleotides read TGTGCCTGGAGTGTTGCGGGTTTTACTGAAGCTTTCTTT. Amino acids: CAWSVAGFTEAFF. The complete variable domain, with remaining parts taken from reference TRBV30 and TRBJ1-1, reads SQTIHQWPATLVQPVGSPLSLECTVEGTSNPNLYWYRQAAGRGLQLLFYSVGIGQISSEVPQNLSASRPQDRQFILSSKKLLLSDSGFYLCAWSVAGFTEAFFGQGTRLTVV.

This chain connects TRBV10-3 to TRBJ1-2; the D gene is possibly TRBD1 (6 bases). The length of the CDR3 is 14 residues. V was clipped by 2 bases and J by 4 bases, with 11 bases between them. CDR1 and CDR2 (germline): ENHRY, SYGVKD. CDR3 sequence (DNA): TGTGCCATCAGTGAGGACAGGTCAAGCTATGGCTACACCTTC. Translating gives CAISEDRSSYGYTF.

The chain links TRBV6-6 to TRBJ2-4; D is ambiguous. The CDR3 length is 16 residues. The ends were cut back, 4 bases at V and 9 bases at J, with 22 bases in the middle. Germline CDR1 MNHNY, CDR2 SVGAGI (reference sequence). CDR3 DNA: TGTGCCAGCAGTTCCTTCGACGGCGGAGAGGTTGGCATTCAGTACTTC. Protein sequence: CASSSFDGGEVGIQYF.

In this sample, this clone turned up once. The CDR3, as DNA: TGTGCCAGCAGCTCCCCGGGAACAGCGGGAGAGTACAGGGAGACCCAGTACTTC. Translation gives CASSSPGTAGEYRETQYF. The chain links TRBV7-9 to TRBJ2-5; 8 nucleotides agree with TRBD2. The CDR3 loop spans 18 amino acids. V lost 4 bases to trimming and J lost 5 bases; unmatched junction nucleotides: 18. Per germline, CDR1 SEHNR and CDR2 FQNEAQ (reference sequence).

The genes are TRBV5-4 and TRBJ2-1, with 8 bases fitting TRBD1. The V segment lost 4 bases and the J segment 8 bases; nucleotides outside the gene matches: 5. Germline values: CDR1 SGHNT, CDR2 YYREEE (reference sequence). The CDR3 totals 13 residues. CDR3 coding DNA: TGTGCCAGCAGCCCGGACAGGGACCATGAGCAGTTCTTC. Its protein product is CASSPDRDHEQFF.

V is TRBV18 and J is TRBJ1-5, with 7 bases aligning to TRBD1. V trimming: 3 bases; J trimming: 6 bases; junction bases outside the gene matches: 8. This CDR3 has 15 amino acids. Germline values: CDR1 KGHSH, CDR2 LQKENI. The CDR3 nucleotides are TGTGCCAGCTCACCCGCGACAGGGAGAGTTCAGCCCCAGCATTTT. Amino acid sequence: CASSPATGRVQPQHF.

CDR3 in amino acids: CASSPGQIWGSTEAFF. The CDR3 DNA follows: TGTGCCAGCTCACCGGGACAAATATGGGGCAGCACTGAAGCTTTCTTT. The chain recombines TRBV18 with TRBJ1-1, with D maybe TRBD1 (6 bases). CDR3 length equals 16 residues. Trimming removed 3 bases at V and 4 bases at J, with 18 bases between. In germline, CDR1 is KGHSH, CDR2 LQKENI.

The V call is TRBV7-8, the J call TRBJ2-5; 7 positions agree with TRBD2. The CDR3 has 14 residues. The germline V gene has CDR1 SGHVS and CDR2 FQNEAQ. The V gene end was trimmed by 10 bases and the J gene end by 0 bases; junction bases not matched to a gene: 8. The CDR3 nucleotides are TGTGCCACCGGGGGGATGGCCTACCAAGAGACCCAGTACTTC. Encoded protein: CATGGMAYQETQYF.

The chain employs TRBV7-9 and TRBJ2-3, with D possibly TRBD1 on 6 matching bases. CDR1 and CDR2 from the germline V gene are SEHNR and FQNEAQ (reference sequence). Trimming took 5 bases from V and 5 from J, leaving 17 bases between them. The CDR3 extends over 15 amino acids. The CDR3 spells CASSHLRDKIDTQYF. The CDR3 DNA reads TGTGCCAGCAGCCATCTCCGGGACAAAATAGATACGCAGTATTTT.

This clone was seen just once. V is TRBV9 and J is TRBJ2-7; D gene uncertain. Germline V CDR1 and CDR2: SGDLS, YYNGEE. This CDR3 has 12 residues. Between the trimmed V and J ends, which lost 4 bases and 3 bases, there was a span of 8 bases. In nucleotides, the CDR3 is TGTGCCAGCAGCCCGTCCGGCTACGAGCAGTACTTC. Translation: CASSPSGYEQYF.

This clone was seen a single time. The V call is TRBV28, the J call TRBJ1-5; TRBD1 aligns across 9 bases. Germline V gene data show CDR1 as MDHEN and CDR2 as SYDVKM. This CDR3 is built from 18 residues. Trimming took 5 bases from V and 1 from J; bases not matched to a gene: 12. For the CDR3, the DNA is TGTGCCAGCAGTCCGATCCTCTCACAGGGGGCGAGCAATCAGCCCCAGCATTTT. Its protein is CASSPILSQGASNQPQHF. Full variable domain (remainder filled in from reference TRBV28 and TRBJ1-5): DVKVTQSSRYLVKRTGEKVFLECVQDMDHENMFWYRQDPGLGLRLIYFSYDVKMKEKGDIPEGYSVSREKKERFSLILESASTNQTSMYLCASSPILSQGASNQPQHFGDGTRLSIL.

This clone was detected a few times. This chain uses TRBV27 with TRBJ2-2; 8 nucleotides line up with TRBD2. With 0 bases clipped from V and 5 bases from J, the junction kept 5 bases outside the gene matches. This CDR3 comprises 16 residues. CDR1 MNHEY and CDR2 SMNVEV come from the germline V gene (reference sequence). The CDR3 spells CASSLSGTRKTGELFF. The CDR3 bases are TGTGCCAGCAGTTTATCCGGGACTAGAAAGACCGGGGAGCTGTTTTTT.

This clone was seen more than once but under ten times. This sequence joins TRBV7-6 and TRBJ2-7; 8 positions match TRBD2. The CDR3 extends over 18 amino acids. The V segment lost 1 base and the J segment 3 bases; nucleotides outside the gene matches: 14. CDR1 is SGHVS and CDR2 is FNYEAQ in the germline V gene. CDR3 sequence: CASSLDPGIAGLHYEQYF. In nucleotides, the CDR3 is TGTGCCAGCAGCTTAGATCCGGGGATAGCGGGGTTACACTACGAGCAGTACTTC.

This clone was picked up a small number of times. The chain employs TRBV30 and TRBJ2-7; a possible D gene is TRBD1 (9 bases). Trimming removed 4 bases from V and 3 bases from J, with 19 bases in between. Germline-derived CDR1 and CDR2 are GTSNPN and SVGIG (reference sequence). This CDR3 region has 15 residues. DNA of the CDR3: TGTGCCTGGAATAGCGGGACAGGGCACTACTACGAGCAGTACTTC. Its protein is CAWNSGTGHYYEQYF.

The chain is built from TRBV5-4 and TRBJ1-2; TRBD1 is a possible D gene (5 bases). V lost 5 bases to trimming and J lost 7 bases, with 18 bases between them. The CDR3 length is 14 residues. Germline assignment: CDR1 SGHNT and CDR2 YYREEE (reference sequence). CDR3 sequence reads: CASSPPGAGGGYTF. CDR3 in DNA: TGTGCCAGCAGTCCGCCGGGCGCGGGGGGTGGCTACACCTTC.

V gene TRBV7-8 combines with J gene TRBJ2-2; unclear D gene. Germline lookup yields CDR1 SGHVS and CDR2 FQNEAQ. V lost 2 bases and J lost 6, with 10 bases in between. This CDR3 has 14 residues. The CDR3 region is CASSLRLGAGELFF. The CDR3 nucleotides are TGTGCCAGCAGCTTAAGATTGGGCGCCGGGGAGCTGTTTTTT.